The 15 T cell receptor beta chains below all came from one sample that was sequenced in a study of blood T cell repertoires in COVID-19. TCRdb's copy holds only in-frame clones and misses some; the assay was immunoSEQ multiplex PCR. Among fewer than 85,000 clones, 80% to 90% were seen once, and the ten largest hold 8% to 9.5%. Sequencing used peripheral blood. The receptors derive from a man aged 45-65 years with active COVID-19.

The chain employs TRBV28 and TRBJ2-7; 9 bases align to TRBD2. V lost 6 bases to trimming and J lost 6 bases; unmatched junction nucleotides: 6. This CDR3 contains 13 residues. Germline V gene lookup returns CDR1 MDHEN and CDR2 SYDVKM. The chain's CDR3 is CASRLGLAAEQYF. The CDR3 DNA sequence: TGTGCCAGCAGATTGGGACTAGCAGCCGAGCAGTACTTC.

This rearrangement joins TRBV6-5 to TRBJ1-2; unclear D gene. There are 14 residues in the CDR3. Germline assignment: CDR1 MNHEY and CDR2 SVGAGI. Trimming cost V 7 bases and J 5 bases, with 17 bases left between them. The CDR3 DNA follows: TGTGCCAGCACCCCCAATCCGCAGATTTATGGCTACACCTTC. Translated: CASTPNPQIYGYTF.

A few counts support this clone. A clone one base away is much larger, so this may be a read error. The chain employs TRBV7-9 and TRBJ1-5; no firm D call. Germline CDR1 SEHNR, CDR2 FQNEAQ (reference sequence). Deletions cut 1 base from V and 3 bases from J, with 4 bases between. The CDR3 consists of 13 residues. DNA for the CDR3: TGTGCCAGCAGCTTAGTGTACAATCAGCCCCAGCATTTT. Translated, it gives CASSLVYNQPQHF.

The chain is built from TRBV9 and TRBJ2-1, with 8 bases identical to TRBD2. This CDR3 has 18 residues. In germline, CDR1 is SGDLS, CDR2 YYNGEE. V shed 4 bases and J 7 bases; nucleotides not matched to a gene: 19. In DNA form, the CDR3 reads TGTGCCAGCAGCCCTCGGGTTTTAGCGGGACCCCCCTTTAATGAGCAGTTCTTC. This sequence encodes CASSPRVLAGPPFNEQFF.

This chain uses TRBV4-3 with TRBJ1-3; D ambiguous. The CDR3 contains 17 residues. Germline assignment: CDR1 LGHNA and CDR2 YSLEER. Trimming took off 0 bases at V and 0 bases at J, with 12 bases between the two ends. The DNA of the CDR3 is TGCGCCAGCAGCCAAGAGGGCCCAGATTTCTCTGGAAACACCATATATTTT. Translated: CASSQEGPDFSGNTIYF.

The chain recombines TRBV10-3 with TRBJ2-2; TRBD2 aligns across 11 bases. The CDR3 consists of 19 residues. V was pared by 0 bases and J by 1 base, with 7 bases of the junction left unmatched. Germline V gene sequence: CDR1 ENHRY, CDR2 SYGVKD. The chain's CDR3 is CAISESTSGSDENTGELFF. DNA for the CDR3: TGTGCCATCAGTGAGTCTACTAGCGGGAGTGACGAGAACACCGGGGAGCTGTTTTTT.

The chain employs TRBV28 and TRBJ2-5; the match to TRBD1 covers 11 bases. The CDR3 loop spans 16 amino acids. Germline CDR1 MDHEN, CDR2 SYDVKM. Trimming removed 6 bases from V and 3 bases from J; junction bases left unmatched: 9. CDR3 protein: CASRPAGTGGEETQYF. In DNA form, the CDR3 reads TGTGCCAGCAGACCCGCCGGGACAGGGGGGGAAGAGACCCAGTACTTC.

The J gene is TRBJ1-2, the V gene TRBV6-2 or TRBV6-3; D possibly corresponds to TRBD1 (5 bases). Germline V gives CDR1 MNHEY, CDR2 SVGEGT. CDR3 length: 13 amino acids. The V gene lost 6 bases and the J gene lost 4 bases, with 12 bases spanning the gap. The CDR3: CASSKTASYGYTF. The CDR3 DNA reads as TGTGCCAGCAGCAAGACAGCGTCCTATGGCTACACCTTC.

This clone was seen once. The chain has TRBV4-3 and TRBJ2-5; possibly TRBD1 for D (5 bases). V was clipped by 0 bases and J by 5 bases, with 16 bases between them. The CDR3 contains 16 residues. CDR1 and CDR2 (germline): LGHNA, YSLEER. CDR3 sequence: CASSQERGAGFETQYF. The DNA of the CDR3 is TGCGCCAGCAGCCAAGAAAGGGGCGCCGGCTTCGAGACCCAGTACTTC.

The chain couples TRBV28 to TRBJ2-5, with TRBD1 matching 7 bases. Per the germline V gene, CDR1 is MDHEN and CDR2 is SYDVKM. The CDR3 consists of 17 residues. J gave up 2 bases and V 2 bases, and 11 bases lay outside the gene matches. In DNA form, the CDR3 reads TGTGCCAGCAGTTTACCCCTAACGGGGACAGTACAAGAGACCCAGTACTTC. Protein product: CASSLPLTGTVQETQYF.

Only one count was recorded for this clone. The V call is TRBV6-5, the J call TRBJ2-1, with TRBD2 matching 8 bases. Losses at the gene ends were 0 bases for V and 9 bases for J; bases not matched to a gene: 4. CDR3 length equals 14 residues. Germline V gene sequence: CDR1 MNHEY, CDR2 SVGAGI. CDR3 sequence (DNA): TGTGCCAGCAGTTACTCTCCTAGCGGGCTTGAGCAGTTCTTC. As protein: CASSYSPSGLEQFF.

V and J are TRBV28 and TRBJ2-7; TRBD1 matches at 7 bases. The length of the CDR3 is 14 residues. V shed 3 bases and J 3 bases; nucleotides not matched to a gene: 5. Per the germline V gene, CDR1 is MDHEN and CDR2 is SYDVKM. The CDR3 region is CASSFPDRVYEQYF. DNA for the CDR3: TGTGCCAGCAGTTTTCCCGACAGGGTCTACGAGCAGTACTTC. Full variable domain (rest looked up from reference TRBV28 and TRBJ2-7): DVKVTQSSRYLVKRTGEKVFLECVQDMDHENMFWYRQDPGLGLRLIYFSYDVKMKEKGDIPEGYSVSREKKERFSLILESASTNQTSMYLCASSFPDRVYEQYFGPGTRLTVT.

V and J are TRBV4-2 and TRBJ1-2; 8 nucleotides align to TRBD1. Per germline, CDR1 LGHNA and CDR2 YNFKEQ. V lost 0 bases to trimming and J lost 0 bases; unmatched junction nucleotides: 6. CDR3 size: 17 residues. The CDR3 DNA reads as TGTGCCAGCAGCCAAGATAGAGGACAGGGAGCTAACTATGGCTACACCTTC. Residues: CASSQDRGQGANYGYTF.

The rearrangement uses TRBV28 and TRBJ1-1; a possible D gene is TRBD1 (6 bases). V was trimmed by 6 bases and J by 4 bases, leaving 24 bases between them. The CDR3 is made up of 17 amino acids. The germline V gene encodes CDR1 MDHEN and CDR2 SYDVKM. Here the CDR3 reads CASSRRFGGARSTEAFF. In DNA form, the CDR3 reads TGTGCCAGCAGCCGGAGATTCGGGGGGGCGCGGAGCACTGAAGCTTTCTTT.

This chain connects TRBV28 to TRBJ1-1, with a weak D call TRBD1 (5 bases). Trimming took 7 bases from V and 0 from J, leaving 15 bases between them. The CDR3 sequence is 15 residues long. CDR1 MDHEN and CDR2 SYDVKM come from the germline V gene. As DNA, the CDR3 is TGTGCCAGCATACTCCAGGGACTCATGAACACTGAAGCTTTCTTT. Its translation is CASILQGLMNTEAFF.